This TCR beta chain was sequenced in a study of blood T cell repertoires in COVID-19. Study context: There were acute and convalescent COVID-19 samples, and they came from the United States, Italy and Spain.

Followed longitudinally, the Seattle patients had been enrolled during active infection. Trimming took 6 bases from V and 3 from J, leaving 14 bases between them. CDR1 SNHLY and CDR2 FYNNEI come from the germline V gene. The CDR3 sequence is 14 residues long. Original methodology: Amplification of reference gene primers provided the estimated nucleated cell counts. Sequenced by immunoSEQ multiplex PCR; TCRdb stores in-frame clones only, minus some. D and trimming were read from the DNA, whereas the V and J calls and clone size are those reported in that table. Of roughly 99,000 clones detected, 80% to 90% appear once; the ten largest clones hold around 2%.

The sequence came from a man aged 50 or older with COVID-19, enrolled during active disease. The J gene is TRBJ1-1, the V gene TRBV2; D perhaps matches TRBD1 (6 bases). The sequenced sample was peripheral blood. This CDR3 reads CASRATGRDTEAFF. For the CDR3, the DNA is TGTGCCAGCAGAGCGACAGGACGGGACACTGAAGCTTTCTTT.